Listed here are 30 T cell receptor beta chains from one sample, sequenced in a study of tumor and adjacent non-tumor tissue in lung cancer (dated by TCRdb to 2017 to 2018). The library was built by means of multiplex PCR. TCRdb names Illumina HiSeq 2500 as the instrument used. TCRbeta libraries were constructed through three rounds of nested PCR with primers (Table S4) according to protocols adapted from ARM-PCR. TCRdb passed the public sequencing reads through fastp at Q25 and MiXCR, retaining productive beta sequences. Every CDR3 protein is listed once, alongside the most common genes and DNA of its rows. The sample yields 120,000 or so distinct CDR3 sequences; around 82% were counted once. Clones ranked in the top ten supply 22% of the sample. RNA was isolated from bulk, unsorted tissue, and RNA quality was assessed with a NanoDrop ND-1000 and an Agilent 2100. Sequencing input: lung tumor tissue. The receptors stem from a man in his 70s with non-small cell lung cancer.

As for this clonotype: The junction departs from the called germline gene at one end, perhaps through a read error. The chain has TRBV6-1 and TRBJ1-2, with 10 bases that match TRBD1. The CDR3 has 14 residues. From germline, CDR1 is MNHNS and CDR2 SASEGT. This CDR3 reads CASSEGTGVYSYTF. The CDR3 nucleotides read TGTGCCAGTAGTGAAGGGACAGGGGTTTATAGCTACACCTTC.

The V and J genes are TRBV11-2 and TRBJ2-2; D possibly corresponds to TRBD2 (7 bases). CDR3 length equals 15 residues. CDR1 is SGHAT, CDR2 FQNNGV, per germline. Trimming took 4 bases from V and 4 from J, leaving 13 bases between them. The CDR3 region is CASSWGGGLTGELFF. The CDR3 coding sequence is TGTGCCAGCAGCTGGGGAGGGGGACTCACCGGGGAGCTGTTTTTT.

On this clonotype itself: The junction and the germline gene differ at one end; a read error may be behind it. The chain uses TRBV6-5 and TRBJ1-2, with unresolved D. CDR1 and CDR2 (germline): MNHEY, SVGAGI. The CDR3 extends over 12 amino acids. The CDR3 reads CASSYQWYGYTF. Written as DNA, the CDR3 is TGTGCCAGCAGTTATCAATGGTATGGTTACACCTTC.

The rearrangement links TRBV14 to TRBJ2-6, with D possibly being TRBD1 (5 bases). Germline V gives CDR1 SGHDN, CDR2 FVKESK. CDR3 length: 19 amino acids. V lost 4 bases to trimming and J lost 0 bases, with 19 bases between them. CDR3 in amino acids: CASSPTLVGAYSGANVLTF. DNA for the CDR3: TGTGCCAGCAGCCCTACCCTGGTAGGGGCCTACTCTGGGGCCAACGTCCTGACTTTC.

V gene TRBV6-5 combines with J gene TRBJ2-3; tentative D call: TRBD1 (6 bases). Germline V gene lookup returns CDR1 MNHEY and CDR2 SVGAGI. The CDR3 is 15 residues long. V was shortened by 7 bases and J by 3 bases, with 17 bases between the two germline ends. The chain's CDR3 is CASNPVTGRTDTQYF. CDR3 DNA sequence: TGTGCCAGCAACCCGGTCACAGGGCGGACAGATACGCAGTATTTT.

The chain couples TRBV11-2 to TRBJ2-2, with 9 nucleotides matching TRBD2. In germline, CDR1 is SGHAT, CDR2 FQNNGV. The length of the CDR3 is 15 residues. V shed 6 bases and J 7 bases; nucleotides not matched to a gene: 9. The CDR3 here is CASSPLAGRNGELFF. In DNA, the CDR3 is TGTGCCAGCAGTCCCCTAGCGGGGAGGAACGGGGAGCTGTTTTTT. Combining the CDR3 with reference TRBV11-2 and TRBJ2-2 gives the whole variable domain EAGVAQSPRYKIIEKRQSVAFWCNPISGHATLYWYQQILGQGPKLLIQFQNNGVVDDSQLPKDRFSAERLKGVDSTLKIQPAKLEDSAVYLCASSPLAGRNGELFFGEGSRLTVL.

A word on this clonotype: The junction differs from germline at one of its ends, possibly a read error. The rearrangement uses TRBV4-1 and TRBJ2-2; a possible D gene is TRBD2 (6 bases). There are 19 residues in the CDR3. Germline values: CDR1 MGHRA, CDR2 YSYEKL. The CDR3 DNA reads as TGCGCCAGCAGCCAAGTTTCATTTTGGGCGGGATCAGTCACAAGGGAGCTGTTGTTT. Translating it yields CASSQVSFWAGSVTRELLF.

To note about this clonotype: One end of the junction is discordant with germline, which a read error may explain. The chain employs TRBV6-5 and TRBJ2-7; no firm D call. In germline, CDR1 is MNHEY, CDR2 SVGAGI. The CDR3 has 15 residues. The CDR3 spells CASSNSGPRSYEHYF. The CDR3 DNA reads TGTGCCAGCAGTAATTCCGGGCCCCGGAGCTACGAGCATTACTTC.

Details on this clonotype: A junction end diverges from the germline sequence, so it may reflect a read error. The chain recombines TRBV5-6 with TRBJ1-1; 7 bases map to TRBD1. The germline V gene encodes CDR1 SGHDT and CDR2 YYEEEE. This CDR3 has 16 residues. CDR3 bases: TGTGCCAGCAGCTTGTTAGGGACAGCGATGAACACTGAAGATTTCTTT. Translation: CASSLLGTAMNTEDFF.

The table lists this clonotype with a few counts. A much larger clone differs from this one at a single base, so this may be a read error. The CDR3 sequence: CSGAGEDMQYF. DNA for the CDR3: TGCAGTGGTGCGGGGGAAGATATGCAGTATTTT. The rearrangement links TRBV20-1 to TRBJ2-3; 7 positions match TRBD2. The CDR3 is 11 amino acids. The germline CDR1 and CDR2 sequences are DFQATT and SNEGSKA (reference sequence).

To note about this clonotype: A much larger clone differs by one base, so this may be a read error. The CDR3 DNA reads TGTGCCATCACTTCGGGACAAAAAACTAATGAAAAACTGTTTTTT. Encoded protein: CAITSGQKTNEKLFF. The chain combines TRBV10-3 with TRBJ1-4, with a tentative D call TRBD1 (6 bases). This CDR3 is built from 15 residues. Germline CDR1 reads ENHRY; CDR2 reads SYGVKD. The V and J ends lost 7 bases and 1 base respectively, with 13 bases between them.

About this clonotype: A read error may produce the germline difference seen at one junction end. This chain joins TRBV11-3 and TRBJ2-5; a weak D match, TRBD2 (7 bases). Per the germline V gene, CDR1 is SGHNT and CDR2 is YENEEA. This CDR3 has 14 amino acids. DNA of the CDR3: TGTACCAGCGCTTCCGGCCGGGGGCGGGAGACCCAGTATTTC. Protein product: CTSASGRGRETQYF.

With respect to this clonotype: The junction departs from the called germline gene at one end, perhaps through a read error. The chain is built from TRBV5-5 and TRBJ2-5; D is undetermined. The CDR3 covers 11 residues. Germline V gives CDR1 SGHKS, CDR2 YYEKEE (reference sequence). The CDR3 DNA is TGTGCCAGTAGCTCCGAGGAGAGCCAGTACTTT. Translating it yields CASSSEESQYF.

This clonotype was detected only once. This rearrangement joins TRBV28 to TRBJ2-5; unclear D gene. CDR3 length: 18 amino acids. V shed 11 bases and J shed 6 bases, with 34 bases lying between them. The germline CDR1 and CDR2 sequences are MDHEN and SYDVKM. The CDR3 nucleotides read TGTGCCCGTACAACCAACAAGGGTAAAGGAACCCGCCGGAAGACCCAGTACTTC. Its translation: CARTTNKGKGTRRKTQYF.

With regard to this clonotype: One end of the junction does not line up with germline, which may come from a read error. The chain uses TRBV30 and TRBJ1-1; D call uncertain. This CDR3 is built from 12 residues. From germline, CDR1 is GTSNPN and CDR2 SVGIG (reference sequence). The CDR3 sequence: CVWSLDSGEAFF. CDR3 nucleotide sequence: TGTGTCTGGAGTCTGGACTCAGGTGAAGCTTTCTTT.

Worth noting for this clonotype: Without the conserved terminal phenylalanine or tryptophan, this CDR3 likely stems from a read error. V gene TRBV6-8 combines with J gene TRBJ1-5; possibly TRBD1 for D (5 bases). Germline V gives CDR1 MNHGY, CDR2 SAAAGT. The CDR3 sequence is 19 residues long. The CDR3 nucleotides read TGTGCCAGCTGTTACTGGGCCTTACAAGGACGGGGGGTAATGGGGCCCCAGCATTGT. Its protein is CASCYWALQGRGVMGPQHC.

In regard to this clonotype: The junction departs from germline at one end; a sequencing error may be responsible. V usage is TRBV11-2 and J usage is TRBJ2-7; the match to TRBD2 covers 8 bases. CDR3 length: 14 residues. Germline V gives CDR1 SGHAT, CDR2 FQNNGV. The CDR3 loop is CASGLGSGTYDLYF. In DNA form, the CDR3 reads TGTGCCAGCGGCTTAGGTAGCGGGACCTACGATCTGTACTTC.

A note on this clonotype: Germline and junction disagree at one end, which may indicate a read error. V and J are TRBV6-2 or TRBV6-3 and TRBJ2-1; weak D call: TRBD2 (5 bases). The CDR3 length is 13 residues. Germline V gives CDR1 MNHEY, CDR2 SVGEGT. The CDR3 loop reads CASRPNSDNEQFF. CDR3 nucleotide sequence: TGTGCCAGCAGGCCAAATAGCGACAATGAGCAATTCTTC.

A remark on this clonotype: A read error may explain this, as a much larger clone is one base away. The rearrangement joins TRBV5-1 to TRBJ1-1; D ambiguous. The germline V gene encodes CDR1 SGHRS and CDR2 YFSETQ. The CDR3 has 13 residues. CDR3 in amino acids: CANSPTLNTEAFF. The CDR3 region has the DNA TGCGCCAACAGCCCCACCTTGAACACTGAAGCTTTCTTT.

On this clonotype itself: Germline and junction disagree at one end, which may indicate a read error. The chain uses TRBV6-1 and TRBJ1-2, with 8 bases identical to TRBD1. Germline V gene data show CDR1 as MNHNS and CDR2 as SASEGT. The CDR3 runs 13 residues. This CDR3 is CASSAGTGYAYTF. Written as DNA, the CDR3 is TGTGCCAGCAGTGCCGGGACAGGCTATGCCTACACCTTC.

In regard to this clonotype: The junction and the germline gene differ at one end; a read error may be behind it. The chain joins TRBV11-2 to TRBJ2-2, with 12 bases aligning to TRBD2. In germline, CDR1 is SGHAT, CDR2 FQNNGV. The CDR3 sequence is 15 residues long. The DNA of the CDR3 is TGTGCCAGCAGCCCCCTAGCGGGGGGGACCGTGGAACTGTTATTT. Protein: CASSPLAGGTVELLF.

For this clonotype: Germline and junction disagree at one end, which may indicate a read error. V usage is TRBV6-2 or TRBV6-3 and J usage is TRBJ2-5; D possibly corresponds to TRBD2 (5 bases). The CDR3 runs to 15 residues. Germline CDR1 reads MNHEY; CDR2 reads SVGEGT. CDR3 protein: CASIYSIGKGETQYF. CDR3 DNA sequence: TGCGCCAGCATTTACTCAATCGGGAAGGGTGAGACCCAGTACTTC.

About this clonotype itself: This sequence may be a read error, since a much larger clone differs from it by one base. This sequence joins TRBV7-8 and TRBJ2-1; D is perhaps TRBD1 or TRBD2 (5 bases each). Germline CDR1 SGHVS, CDR2 FQNEAQ. V was pared by 5 bases and J by 9 bases, with 17 bases between. The CDR3 sequence is 14 residues long. The CDR3 nucleotides read TGTGCCAGCAGCCCATCCCCAGGGACGGTTGAGCAGTTCTTC. Translating it yields CASSPSPGTVEQFF.

A word on this clonotype: The junction shows a germline mismatch at one end, possibly a read error. J is TRBJ2-5 and V is TRBV5-6, with a tentative D call TRBD1 (6 bases). This CDR3 is built from 13 residues. Germline V gives CDR1 SGHDT, CDR2 YYEEEE. The CDR3 DNA follows: TGTGTCAGCAGCTTGGGGGCGTGGGAGACCCACTACTTC. Amino acids: CVSSLGAWETHYF. Complete variable domain (other parts from reference TRBV5-6 and TRBJ2-5): DAGVTQSPTHLIKTRGQQVTLRCSPKSGHDTVSWYQQALGQGPQFIFQYYEEEERQRGNFPDRFSGHQFPNYSSELNVNALLLGDSALYLCVSSLGAWETHYFGPGTRLLVL.

The chain combines TRBV6-5 with TRBJ2-5; 11 nucleotides align to TRBD2. The CDR3 sequence is 18 residues long. Germline assignment: CDR1 MNHEY and CDR2 SVGAGI. For the CDR3, the DNA is TGTCCCACCAGTCCGAGGGGGGTGCTAGCGGGAGGAGAAGAGACCCAGTACTTC. Translation: CPTSPRGVLAGGEETQYF.

Turning to this clonotype: An end of the junction does not agree with germline; a read error may underlie this. The V and J genes are TRBV5-8 and TRBJ2-7, with 7 bases lining up with TRBD1. The CDR3 runs to 13 residues. Germline CDR1 and CDR2: SGHTS and YDEGEE. CDR3 residues: CDSSTFDRDEQYF. The CDR3 DNA follows: TGTGACAGCAGTACCTTTGACAGGGACGAACAGTACTTC.

Turning to this clonotype: The final CDR3 position lacks the conserved phenylalanine or tryptophan, pointing to a likely read error. No DNA is shown, since the ends of the CDR3 on it are uncertain; the CDR3 is the one TCRdb lists. The chain is built from TRBV14 and TRBJ2-1; TRBD2 was called by the table and not checked on the DNA. The length of the CDR3 is 14 amino acids, counting both ends. Germline CDR1 reads SGHDN; CDR2 reads FVKESK. Here the CDR3 reads CASSFQGPYNELFL.

As regards this clonotype: Its ends do not fully match the called genes, so a read error is possible. The rearrangement uses TRBV29-1 and TRBJ2-7; D could derive from TRBD1 or TRBD2 (5 bases each). The CDR3 runs 12 residues. The germline V gene has CDR1 SQVTM and CDR2 ANQGSEA. The CDR3 here is CSAWGTNPEQFF. CDR3 in DNA: TGTAGCGCCTGGGGGACGAACCCCGAGCAATTCTTC.

This rearrangement joins TRBV12-3 or TRBV12-4 to TRBJ1-5; possible D gene TRBD1, 6 bases. This CDR3 has 16 residues. Between the trimmed V and J ends, which lost 3 bases and 10 bases, there was a span of 22 bases. CDR3 sequence (DNA): TGTGCCAGCAGTTTTAAGGTCCTTGGGGGCAAACATCCCCAGCATTTT. Protein product: CASSFKVLGGKHPQHF.

This rearrangement joins TRBV4-1 to TRBJ1-2; TRBD1 might be the D (6 bases). Germline CDR1 MGHRA, CDR2 YSYEKL. The CDR3 runs to 13 residues. Between the trimmed V and J ends, which lost 4 bases and 10 bases, there was a span of 16 bases. The CDR3 loop is CASSPNGGRDYTF. In DNA, the CDR3 is TGCGCCAGCAGCCCAAACGGGGGCAGAGACTACACCTTC.